This T cell receptor (beta chain) is drawn from a study of TIL therapy for anti-PD-1-resistant metastatic lung cancer (dated by TCRdb to the early 2020s). With regard to the full study: Tumors were harvested prior to any PD-1/PD-L1 blockade, after which nivolumab was administered to patients, and lymphodepletion, expanded TIL infusion and IL-2 were given to patients who progressed. T cell receptor beta sequencing of tumor and peripheral blood served to follow clonotypes across the tumor, the expanded TIL product, and serial blood samples. Among the enrolled patients, the median age was around 56 years (range roughly 38-75), and the median tumor PD-L1 proportion score was roughly 6.4%. A median non-synonymous tumor mutation burden of 1.5 mutations per megabase was determined across the cohort by whole-exome sequencing. Most of the cohort had lung adenocarcinoma, four tumors were EGFR-mutant and two were ALK-rearranged, and half of the patients were current or former smokers.

The CDR3 runs 14 amino acids, cysteine and phenylalanine included. Only the CDR3 DNA stays, 42 bases, in frame from base 1. CDR1 and CDR2, looked up from the germline V gene, are MDHEN and SYDVKM. Trimming at the junction amounts to 5 bases on V and 1 base on J, and the germline ends lie 11 bases apart. Broad study findings and their caveats: The study protocol defined all tumor marker inferences as exploratory. The baseline peripheral repertoire was partially replaced by infused TIL clonotypes, which then decayed over months, and persistence showed no apparent association with response. Generalizability was limited because the cohort was highly selected, with more treatment-naive, never-smoker and oncogene-addicted patients included than is typical.

TCR beta CDR3 regions were amplified from genomic DNA with the immunoSEQ v3 hsTCRB kit using bias-controlled multiplex PCR. TCR libraries were sequenced on an Illumina NextSeq 500 to 1.5 million to 2 million read pairs for survey level or roughly 4.5-6 million for deep level. The study's own analysis went as follows. V, D and J genes were assigned, non-productive sequences were removed, and clonality was reported by immunoSEQ Analyzer software. Repertoires were compared using productive Simpson clonality and Morisita overlap index of productive TRB rearrangements between infused TIL and blood. For each clone in blood, the absolute clonotype count was estimated by multiplying the lymphocyte count by the CD3+ fraction and by the clone's productive frequency. As stored in TCRdb, this immuneACCESS dataset retains in-frame rearrangements with V and J assigned. A fraction of the clones does not appear; measured against another copy, unresolved V genes explain less than half of the discrepancy, and the remainder lacks a known reason. Clonal size and the V and J genes are those of that table, whereas D and trimming came from the DNA. The sample contains tens of thousands of clones, more than 60% of them found a single time. The top ten clones comprise approximately 6% of the sample.

A remark on this clone: Its antigen remains unidentified. No clone much larger than this one lies a single base away; base qualities are absent.

In the paper's terms, the time point label means: pre-treatment sample, taken before nivolumab and TIL therapy. Adults with stage 4 NSCLC were enrolled from October 2017 to early 2020 in a dual-center phase I trial. The samples were obtained from a phase I trial that was single-arm and open-label and tested tumor-infiltrating lymphocyte therapy combined with nivolumab in advanced non-small cell lung cancer. Blood mononuclear cells from EDTA tubes were isolated by Ficoll gradient, snap-frozen as pellets, and DNA was extracted with a Qiagen mini-prep kit. The starting material was blood, obtained at baseline. This sequence was found in a person aged 25 to 79 with non-small cell lung cancer. The rearranged chain carries TRBV28 and TRBJ1-1; TRBD1 is a weak D gene call, 5 bases matching. The DNA sequence is TGTGCCAGCAGTAGACCCGACAGGAACACTGAAGCTTTCTTT. Its translation reads: CASSRPDRNTEAFF.